This passage covers 4 T cell receptor beta chains from one sample sequenced in a study of Graves' ophthalmopathy and Graves' hyperthyroidism. RNA transcripts yielded amplified TCR beta CDR3 regions. Scientists carried out first-round RT-PCR using HTBI primers and then a second-round multiplex PCR. TCRdb recomputed calls from the multiplex PCR reads with MiXCR, one row per CDR3 protein. The repertoire consists of approximately 500,000 distinct CDR3 sequences, with 13% to 15% occurring once and the leading ten covering roughly 10%. Sequencing was performed on blood. The source is a woman aged 25 to 39 with Graves' ophthalmopathy.

Written as DNA, the CDR3 is TGTGCCAGCAGCCAAGTCCTAGGACTAGCGGGAGCGGGGGAGACCCAGTACTTC. This codes for CASSQVLGLAGAGETQYF. The chain employs TRBV3-1 and TRBJ2-5, with 13 positions matching TRBD2. The length of the CDR3 is 18 residues. With V trimmed by 1 base and J by 5 bases, 10 bases remained unmatched. The germline V gene has CDR1 LGHDT and CDR2 YNNKEL (reference sequence).

This clonotype showed up many times. The chain carries TRBV6-1 and TRBJ1-2, with no clear D. The CDR3 contains 13 residues. V was shortened by 4 bases and J by 2 bases, with 8 bases between the two germline ends. Germline V gene lookup returns CDR1 MNHNS and CDR2 SASEGT. In DNA form, the CDR3 reads TGTGCCAGCAGTGTCGCAGAGAACTATGGCTACACCTTC. Its protein is CASSVAENYGYTF.

At least ten counts were recorded for this clonotype. The chain has TRBV6-1 and TRBJ1-1; D is ambiguous. The length of the CDR3 is 15 residues. The germline V gene encodes CDR1 MNHNS and CDR2 SASEGT. Trimming took 6 bases from V and 0 from J, leaving 14 bases between them. The CDR3 nucleotides read TGTGCCAGCAGCGAACACGCATCTATGAACACTGAAGCTTTCTTT. Residues: CASSEHASMNTEAFF.

This clonotype was seen at least ten times. The chain uses TRBV19 and TRBJ1-1, with 9 bases lining up with TRBD1. Germline trimming cut 3 bases from V and 4 bases from J; bases unmatched to any gene: 3. Per the germline V gene, CDR1 is LNHDA and CDR2 is SQIVND (reference sequence). The CDR3 runs to 14 residues. In DNA, the CDR3 is TGTGCCAGTAGTATTACAGGGGGCATCACTGAAGCTTTCTTT. Encoded protein: CASSITGGITEAFF.